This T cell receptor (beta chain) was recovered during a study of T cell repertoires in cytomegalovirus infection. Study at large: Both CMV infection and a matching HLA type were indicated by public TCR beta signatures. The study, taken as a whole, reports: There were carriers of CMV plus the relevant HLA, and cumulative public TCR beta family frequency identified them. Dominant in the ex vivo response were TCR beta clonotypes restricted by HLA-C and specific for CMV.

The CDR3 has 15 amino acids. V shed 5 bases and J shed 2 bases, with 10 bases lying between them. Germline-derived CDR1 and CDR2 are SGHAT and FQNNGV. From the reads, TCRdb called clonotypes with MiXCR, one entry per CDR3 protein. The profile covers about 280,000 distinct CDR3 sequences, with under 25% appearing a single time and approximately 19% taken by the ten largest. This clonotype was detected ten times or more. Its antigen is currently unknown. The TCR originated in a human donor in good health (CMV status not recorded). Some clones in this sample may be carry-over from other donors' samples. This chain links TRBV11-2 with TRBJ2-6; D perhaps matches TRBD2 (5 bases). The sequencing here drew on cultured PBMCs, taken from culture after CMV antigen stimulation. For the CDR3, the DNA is TGTGCCAGCAGCCGCAGAGGGACTGGGGCCAACGTCCTGACTTTC. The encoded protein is CASSRRGTGANVLTF. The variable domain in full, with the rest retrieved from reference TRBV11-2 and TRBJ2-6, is EAGVAQSPRYKIIEKRQSVAFWCNPISGHATLYWYQQILGQGPKLLIQFQNNGVVDDSQLPKDRFSAERLKGVDSTLKIQPAKLEDSAVYLCASSRRGTGANVLTFGAGSRLTVL.